The 14 T cell receptor beta chains presented below share a single source sample, sequenced in a study of T cells in Graves' hyperthyroidism and ophthalmopathy. From RNA transcripts, TCR beta CDR3 regions were amplified. HTBI primers were the set used in a first-round RT-PCR of the TCR CDR3. A single record per CDR3 protein comes from TCRdb applying MiXCR to the multiplex PCR reads. The sample has more than 350,000 distinct CDR3 sequences, about 16% seen once. The material sequenced was blood. The receptor source for this set is a woman aged 25-40 years with Graves' hyperthyroidism.

Ten or more counts support this clonotype. The chain carries TRBV7-8 and TRBJ2-1, with a possible D match to TRBD2 (6 bases). This CDR3 comprises 15 residues. Trimming pared 4 bases from V and 9 bases from J, leaving 19 bases between. CDR1 SGHVS and CDR2 FQNEAQ come from the germline V gene. CDR3 loop: CASSSSGTSGGEQFF. CDR3 nucleotides: TGTGCCAGCAGCTCTTCCGGGACCTCCGGGGGTGAGCAGTTCTTC.

This clonotype was counted between two and nine times. J is TRBJ2-3 and V is TRBV9, with 8 nucleotides matching TRBD1. The CDR3 totals 15 residues. V lost 1 base to trimming and J lost 2 bases; unmatched junction nucleotides: 3. Germline CDR1 SGDLS, CDR2 YYNGEE. This CDR3 is CASSVQGAHTDTQYF. CDR3 DNA sequence: TGTGCCAGCAGCGTACAGGGGGCGCACACAGATACGCAGTATTTT.

This clonotype was picked up many times. This chain connects TRBV20-1 to TRBJ2-5; a weak D match, TRBD2 (5 bases). Germline V CDR1 and CDR2: DFQATT, SNEGSKA (reference sequence). The CDR3 sequence is 15 residues long. Trimming took off 3 bases at V and 3 bases at J, with 17 bases between the two ends. The CDR3 protein is CSASNLLAPKETQYF. CDR3 DNA sequence: TGCAGTGCTAGTAATCTGCTAGCCCCTAAAGAGACCCAGTACTTC.

This chain links TRBV27 with TRBJ1-1; 7 positions agree with TRBD1. J lost 4 bases, V lost 5 bases, and 16 bases had no gene match. The germline V gene encodes CDR1 MNHEY and CDR2 SMNVEV (reference sequence). The CDR3 runs to 17 residues. The DNA for the CDR3 is TGTGCCAGCAGTCCACATACAGGGGAACCAATGACCACTGAAGCTTTCTTT. Translating it yields CASSPHTGEPMTTEAFF.

This clonotype was counted at least ten times. The DNA for the CDR3 is TGTGCCTGGAGTTACGGTGGGACTGGGGAGCAGTACTTC. It translates to CAWSYGGTGEQYF. The chain employs TRBV30 and TRBJ2-7, with D tentatively TRBD2 (6 bases). CDR1 and CDR2 (germline): GTSNPN, SVGIG (reference sequence). V was trimmed by 2 bases and J by 7 bases, leaving 15 bases between them. The CDR3 has 13 amino acids.

V is TRBV9 and J is TRBJ2-7, with D possibly called TRBD1 or TRBD2 (5 bases each). The CDR3 totals 14 residues. Trimming removed 0 bases from V and 3 bases from J, with 10 bases in between. Germline V gives CDR1 SGDLS, CDR2 YYNGEE. This CDR3 is CASSVAEGFYEQYF. CDR3 sequence (DNA): TGTGCCAGCAGCGTAGCTGAGGGGTTCTACGAGCAGTACTTC. Based on the CDR3 plus reference TRBV9 and TRBJ2-7, the full variable domain is DSGVTQTPKHLITATGQRVTLRCSPRSGDLSVYWYQQSLDQGLQFLIQYYNGEERAKGNILERFSAQQFPDLHSELNLSSLELGDSALYFCASSVAEGFYEQYFGPGTRLTVT.

The rearrangement links TRBV12-3 or TRBV12-4 to TRBJ2-1, with 7 bases lining up with TRBD2. V was clipped by 3 bases and J by 7 bases; unmatched bases: 9. The CDR3 length is 15 residues. In DNA form, the CDR3 reads TGTGCCAGCAGTTTTGGGGGGAGGGCCAGAAATGAGCAGTTCTTC. It codes for CASSFGGRARNEQFF.

This clonotype was recorded many times. V and J are TRBV13 and TRBJ2-7; D possibly corresponds to TRBD2 (5 bases). V was cut by 6 bases and J by 1 base, with 13 bases left in between. CDR1 PRHDT and CDR2 FYEKMQ come from the germline V gene (reference sequence). This CDR3 spans 14 amino acids. The CDR3 nucleotides read TGTGCCAGCAGTTATCGAGCGGCGTCCTACGAGCAGTACTTC. Amino acids: CASSYRAASYEQYF.

Many counts were recorded for this clonotype. The chain recombines TRBV7-2 with TRBJ2-5, with TRBD1 identical over 11 bases. Trimming at V came to 5 bases and at J to 5 bases, leaving 7 bases not matched to a gene. The CDR3 loop spans 15 amino acids. In germline, CDR1 is SGHTA, CDR2 FQGNSA. This CDR3 is CASSDRTGGRETQYF. The CDR3 DNA reads TGTGCCAGCAGCGATCGGACAGGGGGCAGGGAGACCCAGTACTTC.

The rearrangement links TRBV29-1 to TRBJ2-3, with TRBD2 identical over 10 bases. J was trimmed by 3 bases and V by 2 bases; bases with no gene match: 5. The CDR3 is 15 amino acids. Germline CDR1 reads SQVTM; CDR2 reads ANQGSEA. CDR3 protein: CSVELAGASTDTQYF. CDR3 sequence (DNA): TGCAGCGTTGAACTAGCGGGAGCGTCTACAGATACGCAGTATTTT.

This clonotype occurred a few times. This chain links TRBV20-1 with TRBJ2-2; D is undetermined. V lost 2 bases and J 0 bases, leaving 10 bases between the germline ends. The V gene's germline CDR1 is DFQATT and CDR2 SNEGSKA (reference sequence). This CDR3 has 15 amino acids. The CDR3 DNA reads as TGCAGTGCTAGAATAAGGCAGGCGAACACCGGGGAGCTGTTTTTT. Its protein is CSARIRQANTGELFF.

The sample holds many counts of this clonotype. V is TRBV11-2 and J is TRBJ2-5; D is undetermined. The CDR3 is 14 residues long. V was pared by 1 base and J by 4 bases, with 10 bases between. The V gene's germline CDR1 is SGHAT and CDR2 FQNNGV. CDR3 sequence reads: CASSLAARSETQYF. The CDR3 nucleotides are TGTGCCAGCAGCTTAGCTGCCCGGTCAGAGACCCAGTACTTC.

As to this clonotype: A much larger clone is a single base away; this may be a read error. The chain links TRBV29-1 to TRBJ2-2, with D hard to call. The V end was cut by 1 base, the J end by 0 bases, with 3 bases between. The germline V gene encodes CDR1 SQVTM and CDR2 ANQGSEA. This CDR3 spans 13 amino acids. CDR3 coding DNA: TGCAGCGTTGAAGCGTCGAACACCGGGGAGCTGTTTTTT. This codes for CSVEASNTGELFF.

This clonotype was counted ten times or more. This chain joins TRBV11-2 and TRBJ2-7; 9 bases fit TRBD1. Germline CDR1 is SGHAT and CDR2 is FQNNGV. Trimming cost V 1 base and J 2 bases; bases outside gene matches: 3. The CDR3 is 15 residues long. CDR3: CASSLARDRAYEQYF. The CDR3 bases are TGTGCCAGCAGCTTAGCCCGGGACAGGGCCTACGAGCAGTACTTC.